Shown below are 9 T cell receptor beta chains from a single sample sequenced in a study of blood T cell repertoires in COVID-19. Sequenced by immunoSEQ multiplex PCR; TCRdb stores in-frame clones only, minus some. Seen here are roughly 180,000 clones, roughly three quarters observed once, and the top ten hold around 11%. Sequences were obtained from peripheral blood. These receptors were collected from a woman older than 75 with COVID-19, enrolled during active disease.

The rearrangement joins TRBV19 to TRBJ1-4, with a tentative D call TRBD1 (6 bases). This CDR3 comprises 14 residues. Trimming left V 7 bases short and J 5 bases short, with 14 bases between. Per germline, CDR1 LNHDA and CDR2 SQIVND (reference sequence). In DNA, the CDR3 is TGTGCCAGTACCGCCGGGACAATGAATGAAAAACTGTTTTTT. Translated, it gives CASTAGTMNEKLFF.

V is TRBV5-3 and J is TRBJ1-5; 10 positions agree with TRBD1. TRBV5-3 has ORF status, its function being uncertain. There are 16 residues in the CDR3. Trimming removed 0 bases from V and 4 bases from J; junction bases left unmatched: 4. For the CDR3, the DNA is TGTGCCAGAAGCTTGGGACAGGGGGCCTGGAATCAGCCCCAGCATTTT. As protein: CARSLGQGAWNQPQHF.

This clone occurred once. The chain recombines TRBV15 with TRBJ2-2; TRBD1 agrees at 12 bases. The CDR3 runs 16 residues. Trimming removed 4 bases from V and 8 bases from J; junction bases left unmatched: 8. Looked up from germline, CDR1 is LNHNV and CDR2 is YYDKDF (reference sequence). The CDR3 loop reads CATSMGTGGKFGELFF. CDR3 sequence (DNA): TGTGCCACCAGCATGGGGACAGGGGGCAAGTTTGGGGAGCTGTTTTTT.

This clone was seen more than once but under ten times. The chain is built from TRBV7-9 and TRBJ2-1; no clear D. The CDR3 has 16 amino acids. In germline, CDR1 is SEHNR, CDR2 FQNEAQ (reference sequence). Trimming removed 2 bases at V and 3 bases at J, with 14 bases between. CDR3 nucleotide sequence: TGTGCCAGCAGCTTACTCCGGAGCTTTGACTACAATGAGCAGTTCTTC. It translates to CASSLLRSFDYNEQFF.

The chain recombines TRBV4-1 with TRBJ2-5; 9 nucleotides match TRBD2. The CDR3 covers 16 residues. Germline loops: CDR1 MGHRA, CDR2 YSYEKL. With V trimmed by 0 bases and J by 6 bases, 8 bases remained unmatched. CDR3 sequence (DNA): TGCGCCAGCAGCCAAGATTTGGCGGGGGGGCTGAAGACCCAGTACTTC. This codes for CASSQDLAGGLKTQYF.

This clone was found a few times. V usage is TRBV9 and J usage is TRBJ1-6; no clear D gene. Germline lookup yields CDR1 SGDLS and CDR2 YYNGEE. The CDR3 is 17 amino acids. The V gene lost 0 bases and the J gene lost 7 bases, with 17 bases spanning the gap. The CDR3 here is CASSVGSRQAINSPLHF. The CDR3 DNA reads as TGTGCCAGCAGCGTAGGTTCACGCCAGGCCATCAATTCACCCCTCCACTTT. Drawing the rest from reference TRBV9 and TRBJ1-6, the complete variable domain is DSGVTQTPKHLITATGQRVTLRCSPRSGDLSVYWYQQSLDQGLQFLIQYYNGEERAKGNILERFSAQQFPDLHSELNLSSLELGDSALYFCASSVGSRQAINSPLHFGNGTRLTVT.

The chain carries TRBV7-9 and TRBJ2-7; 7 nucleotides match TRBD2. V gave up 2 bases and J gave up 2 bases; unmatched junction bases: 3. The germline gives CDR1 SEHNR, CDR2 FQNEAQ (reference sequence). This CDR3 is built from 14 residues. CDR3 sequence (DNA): TGTGCCAGCAGCTTATTGGGACTAACCTACGAGCAGTACTTC. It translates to CASSLLGLTYEQYF.

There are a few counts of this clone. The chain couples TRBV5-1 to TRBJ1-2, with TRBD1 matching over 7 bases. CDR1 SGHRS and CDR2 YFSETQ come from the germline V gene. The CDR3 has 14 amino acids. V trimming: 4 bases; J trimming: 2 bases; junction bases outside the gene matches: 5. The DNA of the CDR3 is TGCGCCAGCAGCGCCGGGACAGCCAACTATGGCTACACCTTC. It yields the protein CASSAGTANYGYTF.

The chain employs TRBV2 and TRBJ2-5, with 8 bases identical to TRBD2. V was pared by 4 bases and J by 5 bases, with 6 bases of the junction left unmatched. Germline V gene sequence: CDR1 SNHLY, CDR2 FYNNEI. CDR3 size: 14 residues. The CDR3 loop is CASSAGRAGETQYF. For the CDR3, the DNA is TGTGCCAGCAGTGCCGGGAGGGCCGGGGAGACCCAGTACTTC.